The 31 T cell receptor beta chains reported below all come from one sample, sequenced in a study of beta chain features in type 1 diabetes. The entirety of the isolated RNA underwent reverse transcription, so expressed TCRB transcripts were sequenced. This table comes from immunoSEQ multiplex PCR, and its TCRdb copy is limited to in-frame clones, with some not included. The data hold hundreds of thousands of clones, with 15% observed a single time. Sequencing was performed on naive CD4+ T cells from blood. The receptors were sampled from a man between 18 and 35 years old in good health.

The chain is built from TRBV6-1 and TRBJ2-7; D may correspond to TRBD1 or TRBD2 (5 bases each). CDR3 size: 13 residues. CDR1 is MNHNS, CDR2 SASEGT, per germline. V was shortened by 5 bases and J by 5 bases, with 13 bases between the two germline ends. The CDR3 reads CASSLEGMDEQYF. For the CDR3, the DNA is TGTGCCAGCAGTCTTGAGGGGATGGACGAGCAGTACTTC.

The J gene is TRBJ1-1, the V gene TRBV9; TRBD1 might be the D (5 bases). This CDR3 is 13 amino acids long. Germline V gene lookup returns CDR1 SGDLS and CDR2 YYNGEE. V was cut by 2 bases and J by 4 bases, with 9 bases left in between. CDR3 sequence reads: CASSVRQFTEAFF. The CDR3 region has the DNA TGTGCCAGCAGCGTCAGACAGTTCACTGAAGCTTTCTTT. Full variable domain (remainder filled in from reference TRBV9 and TRBJ1-1): DSGVTQTPKHLITATGQRVTLRCSPRSGDLSVYWYQQSLDQGLQFLIQYYNGEERAKGNILERFSAQQFPDLHSELNLSSLELGDSALYFCASSVRQFTEAFFGQGTRLTVV.

The rearrangement joins TRBV7-3 to TRBJ2-7, with D uncertain. The CDR3 is 14 residues long. Trimming shortened V by 4 bases and J by 5 bases, and 15 bases separated the two germline ends. Germline values: CDR1 SGHTA, CDR2 FQGTGA. The CDR3 DNA reads as TGTGCCAGCAGCTCCCCGGGTCTTACTAACGAGCAGTACTTC. Its translation: CASSSPGLTNEQYF.

This clone was observed a handful of times. The chain has TRBV27 and TRBJ1-5, with D maybe TRBD1 (5 bases). In germline, CDR1 is MNHEY, CDR2 SMNVEV (reference sequence). The CDR3 consists of 15 residues. V lost 0 bases and J lost 4, with 10 bases in between. CDR3 in amino acids: CASSLSRQLNQPQHF. The CDR3 region has the DNA TGTGCCAGCAGTTTATCTCGACAGTTAAATCAGCCCCAGCATTTT.

The V and J genes are TRBV30 and TRBJ2-2; TRBD2 might be the D (6 bases). The CDR3 covers 15 residues. Trimming removed 6 bases at V and 6 bases at J, with 20 bases between. Per the germline V gene, CDR1 is GTSNPN and CDR2 is SVGIG (reference sequence). The DNA for the CDR3 is TGTGCCTGCGACCTAAGCGGGTCAAGGGCCGGGGAGCTGTTTTTT. It codes for CACDLSGSRAGELFF.

The table lists this clone with a few counts. The chain is built from TRBV5-4 and TRBJ1-5, with TRBD1 identical over 9 bases. Germline V gives CDR1 SGHNT, CDR2 YYREEE (reference sequence). The ends lost 4 bases at V and 7 bases at J; junction bases unmatched: 9. CDR3 size: 15 residues. The CDR3 DNA sequence: TGTGCCAGCAGCCGAGAGACAGGGGGGCGACAGCCCCAGCATTTT. Amino acids: CASSRETGGRQPQHF.

In this sample, this clone turned up once. The chain employs TRBV28 and TRBJ1-6, with D hard to call. Germline V gene lookup returns CDR1 MDHEN and CDR2 SYDVKM. V was trimmed by 5 bases and J by 10 bases, leaving 12 bases between them. CDR3 length equals 13 residues. CDR3 protein: CASSAERNSPLHF. The CDR3 bases are TGTGCCAGCAGTGCCGAACGTAACTCACCCCTCCACTTT.

The CDR3 protein is CAISDRRGQRDEQYF. The CDR3 bases are TGTGCCATCAGTGACCGCAGGGGGCAGCGAGACGAGCAGTACTTC. V gene TRBV10-3 combines with J gene TRBJ2-7, with 8 positions matching TRBD1. Germline V lookup: CDR1 ENHRY, CDR2 SYGVKD. Germline trimming cut 3 bases from V and 5 bases from J; bases unmatched to any gene: 9. The CDR3 spans 15 residues.

This clone was found a few times. An end of the junction does not agree with germline; a read error may underlie this. This chain connects TRBV6-5 to TRBJ2-1; 9 bases align to TRBD2. Germline CDR1 is MNHEY and CDR2 is SVGAGI. This CDR3 has 15 amino acids. The CDR3 sequence is CASTRQLAGYSEQFF. CDR3 DNA sequence: TGTGCCAGCACCCGCCAGCTAGCGGGATACAGTGAGCAGTTCTTC.

Notes on this clone: The same CDR3 arises from other DNA sequences in this sample as well. The gene calls are TRBV5-4 and TRBJ1-2, with D unresolved. The germline V gene encodes CDR1 SGHNT and CDR2 YYREEE (reference sequence). V lost 0 bases, J lost 2 bases, and 5 bases lay in between. The CDR3 totals 13 residues. CDR3 protein: CASSLDGNYGYTF. The CDR3 DNA reads TGTGCCAGCAGCTTGGATGGGAACTATGGCTACACCTTC. The full variable domain, completed using reference TRBV5-4 and TRBJ1-2, is ETGVTQSPTHLIKTRGQQVTLRCSSQSGHNTVSWYQQALGQGPQFIFQYYREEENGRGNFPPRFSGLQFPNYSSELNVNALELDDSALYLCASSLDGNYGYTFGSGTRLTVV.

The rearrangement joins TRBV2 to TRBJ1-4; unclear D gene. Trimming pared 7 bases from V and 4 bases from J, leaving 19 bases between. The V gene's germline CDR1 is SNHLY and CDR2 FYNNEI. The CDR3 is 16 residues long. The CDR3 spells CASINLAREFNEKLFF. CDR3 nucleotides: TGTGCCAGCATTAACTTGGCACGAGAGTTTAATGAAAAACTGTTTTTT.

The chain carries TRBV7-3 and TRBJ2-7; D is possibly TRBD1 (5 bases). This CDR3 contains 13 residues. CDR1 SGHTA and CDR2 FQGTGA come from the germline V gene. V shed 2 bases and J shed 5 bases, with 10 bases lying between them. The CDR3 here is CASSLRRADEQYF. CDR3 bases: TGTGCCAGCAGCTTACGCAGGGCGGACGAGCAGTACTTC.

The J gene is TRBJ2-4, the V gene TRBV2, with D uncertain. V lost 4 bases and J 0 bases, leaving 10 bases between the germline ends. Germline V lookup: CDR1 SNHLY, CDR2 FYNNEI. The CDR3 is 15 amino acids. The CDR3 here is CASSARSIAKNIQYF. CDR3 bases: TGTGCCAGCAGTGCTCGGTCGATAGCCAAAAACATTCAGTACTTC.

This clone was found a few times. The chain couples TRBV28 to TRBJ2-7; D is uncertain. The CDR3 covers 14 residues. V was shortened by 5 bases and J by 0 bases, with 11 bases between the two germline ends. CDR1 MDHEN and CDR2 SYDVKM come from the germline V gene. The CDR3 sequence: CASSHQRYSYEQYF. CDR3 bases: TGTGCCAGCAGTCATCAGAGATACTCCTACGAGCAGTACTTC.

This clone was detected only a few times. The chain recombines TRBV14 with TRBJ2-2, with D perhaps TRBD2 (5 bases). Trimming shortened V by 6 bases and J by 0 bases, and 11 bases separated the two germline ends. Germline V gene sequence: CDR1 SGHDN, CDR2 FVKESK. This CDR3 has 15 amino acids. CDR3 in DNA: TGTGCCAGCAGGCCGGCGGAGGCGAACACCGGGGAGCTGTTTTTT. Amino acids: CASRPAEANTGELFF.

This clone was counted between two and nine times. The chain links TRBV21-1 to TRBJ2-1; TRBD2, the table's D call, was not compared with the DNA. TRBV21-1 is termed a pseudogene. This CDR3 has 18 residues. The CDR3 coding sequence is TGTGCCAGCAGCAAAGGGGTTCGGAACTACCGTGGGTGTAGTGAGCAGTTCTTC. Protein sequence: CASSKGVRNYRGCSEQFF.

This clone has more than one count but fewer than ten. V and J are TRBV28 and TRBJ2-5; D might be TRBD1 (5 bases). Germline CDR1 MDHEN, CDR2 SYDVKM. CDR3 size: 16 residues. V lost 5 bases to trimming and J lost 1 base, with 17 bases between them. The CDR3 nucleotides are TGTGCCAGCAGTCCCCAAGGCAGGGTCATCCAAGAGACCCAGTACTTC. Amino acid sequence: CASSPQGRVIQETQYF.

This clone came up a few times. This sequence joins TRBV5-4 and TRBJ2-3, with 10 nucleotides matching TRBD1. Per germline, CDR1 SGHNT and CDR2 YYREEE (reference sequence). The junction had 2 bases not matched to a gene; V was cut back by 2 bases and J by 5 bases. The CDR3 is 14 amino acids. The CDR3 coding sequence is TGTGCCAGCAGCTTCCGGGACAGGGGAGATACGCAGTATTTT. Translated: CASSFRDRGDTQYF.

This chain joins TRBV2 and TRBJ2-2; 8 bases are shared with TRBD1. Trimming cost V 8 bases and J 5 bases; bases outside gene matches: 7. The CDR3 loop spans 14 amino acids. Per germline, CDR1 SNHLY and CDR2 FYNNEI. The CDR3 bases are TGTGCCAGCGCCAGACAGGGGAGGACCGGGGAGCTGTTTTTT. Translating it yields CASARQGRTGELFF. Full variable domain (rest looked up from reference TRBV2 and TRBJ2-2): EPEVTQTPSHQVTQMGQEVILRCVPISNHLYFYWYRQILGQKVEFLVSFYNNEISEKSEIFDDQFSVERPDGSNFTLKIRSTKLEDSAMYFCASARQGRTGELFFGEGSRLTVL.

The genes are TRBV7-2 and TRBJ2-7; D is unresolved. V was pared by 11 bases and J by 4 bases, with 15 bases between. Germline loops: CDR1 SGHTA, CDR2 FQGNSA. The CDR3 length is 12 residues. CDR3 nucleotide sequence: TGTGCCGCAACCCCGAACCGGTACGAGCAGTACTTC. This translates into CAATPNRYEQYF.

This chain connects TRBV5-1 to TRBJ2-1, with 12 bases aligning to TRBD2. With 2 bases clipped from V and 5 bases from J, the junction kept 5 bases outside the gene matches. The CDR3 totals 16 residues. Germline V lookup: CDR1 SGHRS, CDR2 YFSETQ. The CDR3 bases are TGCGCCAGCAGCTTACAACTAGCGGGAGGAAACAATGAGCAGTTCTTC. Translating it yields CASSLQLAGGNNEQFF.

This clone was detected a few times. The chain is built from TRBV5-1 and TRBJ1-2, with 7 bases that match TRBD1. This CDR3 is 18 amino acids long. Germline V gene lookup returns CDR1 SGHRS and CDR2 YFSETQ. Losses at the gene ends were 3 bases for V and 7 bases for J; bases not matched to a gene: 21. This chain's CDR3 is CASSYSIYGTDSAGGYTF. The DNA for the CDR3 is TGCGCCAGCAGCTACAGCATTTACGGGACAGATAGTGCCGGTGGCTACACCTTC. Full variable domain (remainder filled in from reference TRBV5-1 and TRBJ1-2): KAGVTQTPRYLIKTRGQQVTLSCSPISGHRSVSWYQQTPGQGLQFLFEYFSETQRNKGNFPGRFSGRQFSNSRSEMNVSTLELGDSALYLCASSYSIYGTDSAGGYTFGSGTRLTVV.

This clone was counted only a few times. The chain uses TRBV2 and TRBJ2-7; 11 nucleotides match TRBD2. There are 15 residues in the CDR3. The V segment lost 5 bases and the J segment 1 base; nucleotides outside the gene matches: 4. CDR1 is SNHLY, CDR2 FYNNEI, per germline. The CDR3 sequence is CASSQWTSGSYEQYF. The DNA for the CDR3 is TGTGCCAGCAGTCAATGGACTAGCGGGTCCTACGAGCAGTACTTC.

The CDR3 bases are TGCGCCAGCAGCCTAAGCTTAGATACGCAGTATTTT. This gives the protein CASSLSLDTQYF. The chain uses TRBV4-1 and TRBJ2-3; D ambiguous. This CDR3 is 12 amino acids long. Germline CDR1 MGHRA, CDR2 YSYEKL. The germline V and J ends were trimmed by 4 bases and 5 bases, with 7 bases remaining between them.

The CDR3, as DNA: TGTGCCAGTAAGGGGAGCGCAGCGAACACCGGGGAGCTGTTTTTT. Translated, it gives CASKGSAANTGELFF. The chain joins TRBV19 to TRBJ2-2; D is possibly TRBD1 or TRBD2 (5 bases each). Germline values: CDR1 LNHDA, CDR2 SQIVND (reference sequence). Between the trimmed V and J ends, which lost 7 bases and 0 bases, there was a span of 12 bases. This CDR3 has 15 amino acids.

This clone was seen more than once but under ten times. J is TRBJ1-3 and V is TRBV7-9; 7 positions agree with TRBD1. CDR1 and CDR2 from the germline V gene are SEHNR and FQNEAQ (reference sequence). The CDR3 contains 15 residues. V lost 6 bases to trimming and J lost 4 bases; unmatched junction nucleotides: 9. The CDR3, as DNA: TGTGCCAGCAGGTCGTCAGGGGGATCGGGAAACACCATATATTTT. Translated, it gives CASRSSGGSGNTIYF.

This clone turned up a few times. The chain couples TRBV19 to TRBJ2-1, with TRBD1 matching 9 bases. This CDR3 has 16 amino acids. V lost 4 bases, J lost 2 bases, and 6 bases stayed unmatched. In germline, CDR1 is LNHDA, CDR2 SQIVND (reference sequence). The CDR3 DNA sequence: TGTGCCAGTAGTACCATGGGACAGGGACCCTACAATGAGCAGTTCTTC. Translated: CASSTMGQGPYNEQFF.

A few counts support this clone. The rearrangement joins TRBV19 to TRBJ1-5; TRBD1 matches 9 bases. This CDR3 spans 17 amino acids. V lost 7 bases, J lost 0 bases, and 10 bases stayed unmatched. Germline V gene lookup returns CDR1 LNHDA and CDR2 SQIVND (reference sequence). CDR3 DNA sequence: TGTGCCAGTAATCCCTATGGGACAGGGCATAGCAATCAGCCCCAGCATTTT. Its protein is CASNPYGTGHSNQPQHF.

This clone was seen only a few times. The V call is TRBV28, the J call TRBJ2-7, with 8 bases matching TRBD1. This CDR3 is 12 amino acids long. V was clipped by 8 bases and J by 4 bases; unmatched bases: 4. Germline loops: CDR1 MDHEN, CDR2 SYDVKM. The CDR3 coding sequence is TGTGCCAGCCGCGGACAGGGTTACGAGCAGTACTTC. This encodes CASRGQGYEQYF.

This clone was counted a few times. The V call is TRBV11-2, the J call TRBJ2-3; D is uncertain. Trimming left V 2 bases short and J 0 bases short, with 6 bases between. This CDR3 has 14 amino acids. Germline CDR1 is SGHAT and CDR2 is FQNNGV. The CDR3 protein is CASSLTPSTDTQYF. The CDR3 nucleotides are TGTGCCAGCAGCTTAACCCCTAGCACAGATACGCAGTATTTT.

The gene calls are TRBV15 and TRBJ2-7; TRBD2 might be the D (5 bases). There are 16 residues in the CDR3. The germline V gene has CDR1 LNHNV and CDR2 YYDKDF (reference sequence). V lost 1 base and J 1 base, leaving 14 bases between the germline ends. In DNA, the CDR3 is TGTGCCACCAGCAGAGCCTTAGGGCCGGGGTCCTACGAGCAGTACTTC. Amino acids: CATSRALGPGSYEQYF.